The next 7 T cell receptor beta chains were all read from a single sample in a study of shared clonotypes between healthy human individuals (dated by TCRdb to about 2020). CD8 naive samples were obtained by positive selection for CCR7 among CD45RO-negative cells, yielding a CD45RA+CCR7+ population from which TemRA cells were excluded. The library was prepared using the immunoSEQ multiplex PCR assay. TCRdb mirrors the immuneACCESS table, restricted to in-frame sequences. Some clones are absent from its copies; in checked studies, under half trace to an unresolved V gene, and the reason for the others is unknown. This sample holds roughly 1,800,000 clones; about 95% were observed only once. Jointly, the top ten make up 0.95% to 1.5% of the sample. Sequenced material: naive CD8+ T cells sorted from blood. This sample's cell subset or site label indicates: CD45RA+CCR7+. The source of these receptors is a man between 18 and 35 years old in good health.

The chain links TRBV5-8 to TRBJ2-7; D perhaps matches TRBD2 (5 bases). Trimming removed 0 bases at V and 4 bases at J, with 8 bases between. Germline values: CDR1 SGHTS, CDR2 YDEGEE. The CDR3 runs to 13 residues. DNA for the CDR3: TGTGCCAGCAGCTTGGGGACTGTGTACGAGCAGTACTTC. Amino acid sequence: CASSLGTVYEQYF.

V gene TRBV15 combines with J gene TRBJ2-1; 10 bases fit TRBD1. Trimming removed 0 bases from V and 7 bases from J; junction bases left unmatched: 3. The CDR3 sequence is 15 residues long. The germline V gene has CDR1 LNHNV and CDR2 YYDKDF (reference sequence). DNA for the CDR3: TGTGCCACCAGCAGAGATGGGGGACAGGGGAATGAGCAGTTCTTC. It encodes CATSRDGGQGNEQFF. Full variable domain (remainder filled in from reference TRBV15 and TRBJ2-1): DAMVIQNPRYQVTQFGKPVTLSCSQTLNHNVMYWYQQKSSQAPKLLFHYYDKDFNNEADTPDNFQSRRPNTSFCFLDIRSPGLGDTAMYLCATSRDGGQGNEQFFGPGTRLTVL.

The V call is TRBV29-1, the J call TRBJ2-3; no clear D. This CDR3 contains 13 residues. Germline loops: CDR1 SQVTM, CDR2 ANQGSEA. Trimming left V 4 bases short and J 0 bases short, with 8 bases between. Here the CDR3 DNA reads TGCAGCGTTGTCTTACAGAGCACAGATACGCAGTATTTT. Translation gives CSVVLQSTDTQYF.

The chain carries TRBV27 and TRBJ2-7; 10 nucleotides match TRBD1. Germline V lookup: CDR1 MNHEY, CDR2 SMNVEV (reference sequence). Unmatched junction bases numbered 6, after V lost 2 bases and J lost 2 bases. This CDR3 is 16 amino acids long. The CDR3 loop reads CASSLAAGTGAYEQYF. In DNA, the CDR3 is TGTGCCAGCAGTTTAGCCGCCGGGACAGGGGCCTACGAGCAGTACTTC.

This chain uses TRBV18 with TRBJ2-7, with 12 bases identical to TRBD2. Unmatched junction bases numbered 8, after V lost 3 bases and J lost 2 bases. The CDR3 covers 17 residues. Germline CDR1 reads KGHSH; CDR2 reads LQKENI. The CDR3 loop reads CASSPDRLAGVPYEQYF. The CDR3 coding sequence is TGTGCCAGCTCACCCGATAGACTAGCGGGGGTACCCTACGAGCAGTACTTC.

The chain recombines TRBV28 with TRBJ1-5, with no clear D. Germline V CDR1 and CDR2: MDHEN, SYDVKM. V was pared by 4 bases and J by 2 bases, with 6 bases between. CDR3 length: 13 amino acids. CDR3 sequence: CASSYTGNQPQHF. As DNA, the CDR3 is TGTGCCAGCAGTTATACAGGCAATCAGCCCCAGCATTTT.

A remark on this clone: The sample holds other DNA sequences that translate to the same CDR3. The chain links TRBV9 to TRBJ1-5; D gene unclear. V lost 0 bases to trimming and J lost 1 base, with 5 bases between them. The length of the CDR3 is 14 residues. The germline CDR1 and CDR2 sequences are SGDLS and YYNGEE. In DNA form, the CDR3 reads TGTGCCAGCAGCGTAGGGGGAAGCAATCAGCCCCAGCATTTT. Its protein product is CASSVGGSNQPQHF.